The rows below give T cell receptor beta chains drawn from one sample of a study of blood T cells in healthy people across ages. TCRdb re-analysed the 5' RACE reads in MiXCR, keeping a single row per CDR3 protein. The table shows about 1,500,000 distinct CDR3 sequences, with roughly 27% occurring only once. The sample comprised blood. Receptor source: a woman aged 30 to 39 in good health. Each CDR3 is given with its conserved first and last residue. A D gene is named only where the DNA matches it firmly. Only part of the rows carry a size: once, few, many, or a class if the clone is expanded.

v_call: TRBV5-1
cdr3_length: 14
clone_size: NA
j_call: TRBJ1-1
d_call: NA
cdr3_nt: TGCGCCAGCAGCTTGGTTGTTTCAGACGGGGAGGCTTTCTTT
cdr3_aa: CASSLVVSDGEAFF

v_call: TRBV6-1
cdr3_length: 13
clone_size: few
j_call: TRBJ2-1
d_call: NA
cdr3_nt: TGTGCCAGCAGTGAAGGGATACACTATGAGCAGTTCTTC
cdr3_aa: CASSEGIHYEQFF

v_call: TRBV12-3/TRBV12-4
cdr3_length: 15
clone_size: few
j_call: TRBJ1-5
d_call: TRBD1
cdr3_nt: TGTGCCAGCGGAAACCCGGACAGGGCGGGAAGGCCCCAGCATTTT
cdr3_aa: CASGNPDRAGRPQHF

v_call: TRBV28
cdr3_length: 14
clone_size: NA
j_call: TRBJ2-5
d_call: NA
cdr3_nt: TGTGCCAGCAGTTTACCGGGGGCGGGGGAGACCCAGTACTTC
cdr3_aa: CASSLPGAGETQYF

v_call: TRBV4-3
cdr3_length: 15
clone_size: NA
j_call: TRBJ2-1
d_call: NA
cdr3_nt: TGCGCCAGCAGCCAAGATCTCGGGAGCCACAATGAGCAGTTCTTC
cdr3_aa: CASSQDLGSHNEQFF

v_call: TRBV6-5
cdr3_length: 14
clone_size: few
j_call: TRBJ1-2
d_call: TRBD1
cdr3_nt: TGTGCCAGCACCAATGACAGGGAGGACTATGGCTACACCTTC
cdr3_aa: CASTNDREDYGYTF

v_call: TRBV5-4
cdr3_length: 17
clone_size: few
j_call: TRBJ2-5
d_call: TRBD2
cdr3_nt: TGTGCCAGCAGCTCGGGACTAACGGGACCGACCATGGAGACCCAGTACTTC
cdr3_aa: CASSSGLTGPTMETQYF

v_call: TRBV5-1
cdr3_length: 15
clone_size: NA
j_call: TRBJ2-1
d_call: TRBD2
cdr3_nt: TGCGCCAGCAGCTTAGCGGGGGCCGATTACAATGTGCAGTTCTTC
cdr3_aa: CASSLAGADYNVQFF

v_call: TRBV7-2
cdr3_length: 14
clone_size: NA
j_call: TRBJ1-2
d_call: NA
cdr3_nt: TGTGCCAGCAGCTTCTCGGCAGGGAACTATGGCTACACCTTC
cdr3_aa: CASSFSAGNYGYTF

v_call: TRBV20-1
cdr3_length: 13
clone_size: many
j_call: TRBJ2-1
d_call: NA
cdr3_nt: TGCAGTGCTAGAGTAGGCGGGTACAATGAGCAGTTCTTC
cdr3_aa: CSARVGGYNEQFF

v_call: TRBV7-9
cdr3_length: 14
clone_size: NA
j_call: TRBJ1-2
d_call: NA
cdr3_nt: TGTACCAGCAGCCCTAGACAGCCAGGTGGAGGCTACACCTTC
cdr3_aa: CTSSPRQPGGGYTF

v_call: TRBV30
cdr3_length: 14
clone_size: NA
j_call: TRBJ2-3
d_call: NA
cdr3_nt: TGTGCCTGGAGTCGAGGCCTAACCACAGATACGCAGTATTTT
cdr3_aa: CAWSRGLTTDTQYF

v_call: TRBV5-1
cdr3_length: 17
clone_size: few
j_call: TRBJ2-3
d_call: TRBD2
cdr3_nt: TGCGCCAGCAGCTCTACAAAACCGGGACTAGCGGGGAAGAGCGGGTATTTT
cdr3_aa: CASSSTKPGLAGKSGYF

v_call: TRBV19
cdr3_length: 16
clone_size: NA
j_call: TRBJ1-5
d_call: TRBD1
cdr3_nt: TGTGCCAGTACTACCCTCGCGAGGGGGCAAAATCAGCCCCAGCATTTT
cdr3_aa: CASTTLARGQNQPQHF

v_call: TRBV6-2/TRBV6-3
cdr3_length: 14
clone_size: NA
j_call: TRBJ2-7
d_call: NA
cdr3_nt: TGTGCCAGCAATTACAGTCTAGCGCGCTACGAGCAGTACTTC
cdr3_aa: CASNYSLARYEQYF

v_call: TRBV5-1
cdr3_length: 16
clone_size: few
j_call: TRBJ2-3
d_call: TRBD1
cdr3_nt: TGCGCCAGCAGCATTGGAGGGACAGGGTTGACAGATACGCAGTATTTT
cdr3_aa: CASSIGGTGLTDTQYF

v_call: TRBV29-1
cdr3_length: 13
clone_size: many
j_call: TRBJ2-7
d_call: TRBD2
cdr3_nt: TGCAGCGTTGAAGTGGGAATAGCGGGGGAGCAGTACTTC
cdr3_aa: CSVEVGIAGEQYF

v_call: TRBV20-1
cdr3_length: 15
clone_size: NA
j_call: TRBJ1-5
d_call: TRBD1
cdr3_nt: TGCAGTGCGCCTGTTCAGGGGGGAGACAATCAGCCCCAGCATTTT
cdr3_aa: CSAPVQGGDNQPQHF

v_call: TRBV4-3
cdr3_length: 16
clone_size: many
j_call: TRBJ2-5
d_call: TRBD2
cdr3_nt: TGCGCCAGCAGCCAAGTACTAGCGGGAACTCAAGAGACCCAGTACTTC
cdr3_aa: CASSQVLAGTQETQYF

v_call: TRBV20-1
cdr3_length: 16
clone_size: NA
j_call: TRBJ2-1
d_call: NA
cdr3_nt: TGCAGTGCTAGAGATTCTACGGGAGCAAGGGTAAATGAGCAGTTCTTC
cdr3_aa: CSARDSTGARVNEQFF

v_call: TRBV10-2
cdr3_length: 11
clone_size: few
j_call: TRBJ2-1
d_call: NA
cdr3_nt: TGCGCCGCGTCCAGGGCCAATGAGCAGTTCTTC
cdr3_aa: CAASRANEQFF

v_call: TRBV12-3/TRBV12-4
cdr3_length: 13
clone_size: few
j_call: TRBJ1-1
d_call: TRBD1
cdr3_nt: TGTGCCAGTCTACAGGGGGCGAACACTGAAGCTTTCTTT
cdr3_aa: CASLQGANTEAFF

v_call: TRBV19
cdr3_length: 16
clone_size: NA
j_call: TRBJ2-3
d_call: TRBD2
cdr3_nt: TGTGCCTGTAGTAACCGACTAGCGGGGGGCACAGATACGCAGTATTTT
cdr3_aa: CACSNRLAGGTDTQYF

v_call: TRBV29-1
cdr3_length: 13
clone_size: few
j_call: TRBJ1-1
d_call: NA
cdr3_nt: TGCAGCGTTGGTGACAATCGGCGGCTGGAAGCTTTCTTT
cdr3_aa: CSVGDNRRLEAFF

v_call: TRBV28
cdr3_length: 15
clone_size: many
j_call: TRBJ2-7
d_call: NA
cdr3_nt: TGTGCCAGCAGCGGGCAAGGAGAGAGCTCCTACGAGCAGTACTTC
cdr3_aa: CASSGQGESSYEQYF

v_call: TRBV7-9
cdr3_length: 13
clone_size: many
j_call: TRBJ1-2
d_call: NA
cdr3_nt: TGTGCCAGCAGCCCCTTGGGGAACTATGGCTACACCTTC
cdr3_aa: CASSPLGNYGYTF

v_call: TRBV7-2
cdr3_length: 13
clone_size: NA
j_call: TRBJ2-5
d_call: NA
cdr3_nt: TGTGCCAGCAGCAAGGGGGAAAGAGAGACCCAGTACTTC
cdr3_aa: CASSKGERETQYF

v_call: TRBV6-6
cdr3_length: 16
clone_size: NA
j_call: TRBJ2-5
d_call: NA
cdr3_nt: TGTGCCAGCAGTTACTCGTTTGACGGGGGACAAGAGACCCAGTACTTC
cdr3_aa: CASSYSFDGGQETQYF

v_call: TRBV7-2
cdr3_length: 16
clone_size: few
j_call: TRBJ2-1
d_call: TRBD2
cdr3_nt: TGTGCCAGCAGCTTAGAGCGGGGGGTGTGGTACAATGAGCAGTTCTTC
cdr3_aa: CASSLERGVWYNEQFF

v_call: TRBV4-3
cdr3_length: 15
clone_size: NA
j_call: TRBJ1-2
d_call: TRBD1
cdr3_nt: TGCGCCAGCAGCCCCCGACAGGGAGCTAACTATGGCTACACCTTC
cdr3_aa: CASSPRQGANYGYTF

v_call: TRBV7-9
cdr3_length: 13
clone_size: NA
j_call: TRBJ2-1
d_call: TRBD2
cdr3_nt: TGTGCCAGCAGCTTAGCACTAGCGGGAGAAGGGTTCTTC
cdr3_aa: CASSLALAGEGFF

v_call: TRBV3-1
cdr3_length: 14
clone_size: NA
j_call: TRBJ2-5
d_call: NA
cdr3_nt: TGTGCCAGCAGCCAAGCGGGCACAGCAGGGACCCAGTACTTC
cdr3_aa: CASSQAGTAGTQYF

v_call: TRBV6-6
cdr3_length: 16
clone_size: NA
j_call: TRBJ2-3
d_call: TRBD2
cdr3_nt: TGTGCCAGCAGTTGTGAGGCGGGGGAAAGCACAGATACGCAGTATTTT
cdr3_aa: CASSCEAGESTDTQYF

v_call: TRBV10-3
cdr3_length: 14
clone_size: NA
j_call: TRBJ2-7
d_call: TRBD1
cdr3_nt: TGTGCCATCATGCCCGGGACAGGGAGCTACGAGCAGTACTTC
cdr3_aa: CAIMPGTGSYEQYF

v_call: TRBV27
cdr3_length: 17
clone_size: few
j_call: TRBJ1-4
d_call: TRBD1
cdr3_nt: TGTGCCAGCAGTTTATCACCGCCGGGACAGGGGAATGAAAAACTGTTTTTT
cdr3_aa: CASSLSPPGQGNEKLFF

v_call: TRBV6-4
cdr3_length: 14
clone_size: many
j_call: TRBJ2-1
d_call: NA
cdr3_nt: TGTGCCAGCAGTGACTCGGACAGTCTGGCTGAGCAGTTCTTC
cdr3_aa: CASSDSDSLAEQFF

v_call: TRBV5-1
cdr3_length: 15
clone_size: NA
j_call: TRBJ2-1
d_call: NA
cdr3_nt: TGCGCCAGCAGCTTGGAACCGGGACGCGTGAATGAGCAGTTCTTC
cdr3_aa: CASSLEPGRVNEQFF

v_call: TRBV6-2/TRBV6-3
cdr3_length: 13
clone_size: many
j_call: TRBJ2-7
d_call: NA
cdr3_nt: TGTGCCAGCAGTTACTCGGCCGTCTACGAGCAGTACTTC
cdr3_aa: CASSYSAVYEQYF

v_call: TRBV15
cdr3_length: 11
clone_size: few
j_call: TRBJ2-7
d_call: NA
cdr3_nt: TGTGCCACCAGCAGAGAGGGCGAGCAGTACTTC
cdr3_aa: CATSREGEQYF

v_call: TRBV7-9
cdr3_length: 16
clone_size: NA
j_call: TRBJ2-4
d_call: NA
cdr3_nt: TGTGCCAGCAGCTTGTCCGGGGGAAGGGCCAAAAACATTCAGTACTTC
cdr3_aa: CASSLSGGRAKNIQYF

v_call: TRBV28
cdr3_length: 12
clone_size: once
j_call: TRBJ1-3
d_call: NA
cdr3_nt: TGTGGGTCGGGGATCATTGGAAACACCATATATTTT
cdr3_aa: CGSGIIGNTIYF

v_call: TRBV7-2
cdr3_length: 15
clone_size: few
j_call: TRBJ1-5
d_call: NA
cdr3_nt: TGTGCCAGCAGCCCCGGGGTACAGACTAATCAGCCCCAGCATTTT
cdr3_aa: CASSPGVQTNQPQHF

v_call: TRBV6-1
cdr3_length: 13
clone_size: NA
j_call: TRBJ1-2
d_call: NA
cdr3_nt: TGTGCCAGCAGTGAAGTCCAGGGAGAAGGCTACACCTTC
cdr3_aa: CASSEVQGEGYTF

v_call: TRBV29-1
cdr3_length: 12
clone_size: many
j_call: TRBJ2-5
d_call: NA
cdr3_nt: TGCAGCGCCGGGACCGTGGGAGAGACCCAGTACTTC
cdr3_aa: CSAGTVGETQYF

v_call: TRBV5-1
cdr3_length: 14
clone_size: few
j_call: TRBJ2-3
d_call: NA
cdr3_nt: TGCGCCAGCAGCTTGGCAATCAGGGAAGATACGCAGTATTTT
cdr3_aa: CASSLAIREDTQYF

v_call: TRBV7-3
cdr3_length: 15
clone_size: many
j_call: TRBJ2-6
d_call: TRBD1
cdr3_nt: TGTGCCAGCGCCCGGACAGGTCATGGGGCCAACGTCCTGACTTTC
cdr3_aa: CASARTGHGANVLTF

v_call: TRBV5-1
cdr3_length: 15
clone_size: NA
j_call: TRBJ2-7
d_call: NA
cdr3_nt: TGCGCCAGCAGCTTGGATGGGACGTATTCCTACGAGCAGTACTTC
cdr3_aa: CASSLDGTYSYEQYF

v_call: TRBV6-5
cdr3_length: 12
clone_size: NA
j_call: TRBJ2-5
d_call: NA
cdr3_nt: NA
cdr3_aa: CASTSAGREQYF

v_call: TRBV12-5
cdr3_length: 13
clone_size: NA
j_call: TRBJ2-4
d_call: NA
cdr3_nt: TGTGCTAGTAAAGACACCTGGGAAAACATTCAGTACTTC
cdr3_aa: CASKDTWENIQYF

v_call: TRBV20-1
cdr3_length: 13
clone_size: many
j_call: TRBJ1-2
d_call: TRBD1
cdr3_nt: TGCAGTGCTAGCCCCTACAGGGGCTATGGCTACACCTTC
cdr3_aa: CSASPYRGYGYTF

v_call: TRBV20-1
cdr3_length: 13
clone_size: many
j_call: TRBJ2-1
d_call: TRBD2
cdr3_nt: TGCAGTGCCTCCGGGACTAATTACAATGAGCAGTTCTTC
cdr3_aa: CSASGTNYNEQFF

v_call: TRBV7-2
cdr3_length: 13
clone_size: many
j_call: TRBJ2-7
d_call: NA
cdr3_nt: TGTGCCAGCAGCCCCCATAGCTCCTACGAGCAGTACTTC
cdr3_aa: CASSPHSSYEQYF

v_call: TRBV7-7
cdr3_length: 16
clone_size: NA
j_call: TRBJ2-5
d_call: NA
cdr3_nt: TGTGCCAGCAGCCCCCATCTGAGAGGAACGCAAGAGACCCAGTACTTC
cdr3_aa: CASSPHLRGTQETQYF